Following are 3 T cell receptor beta chains from one sample sequenced in a study of OX40 agonist ivuxolimab in advanced cancers. Some clones are missing from TCRdb's copy, which holds only in-frame ones; the method was immunoSEQ multiplex PCR. The repertoire holds 100,000 or so clones, with about nine tenths as singletons. Sequenced material: CD4+ or CD8+ T cells sorted from blood, taken in a trial of the OX40 agonist ivuxolimab. The receptor set was obtained from an adult with an advanced solid tumor such as melanoma, head and neck, liver or kidney cancer.

The chain joins TRBV4-2 to TRBJ1-4; 9 nucleotides match TRBD1. The CDR3 runs to 18 residues. V lost 4 bases, J lost 4 bases, and 13 bases stayed unmatched. In germline, CDR1 is LGHNA, CDR2 YNFKEQ. CDR3 bases: TGTGCCAGCAGCCTGAAGGCCCTACCGGGACAGGGTAATGAAAAACTGTTTTTT. It codes for CASSLKALPGQGNEKLFF.

This chain links TRBV10-2 with TRBJ2-2; a possible D gene is TRBD1 (6 bases). The V end lost 6 bases, the J end lost 5 bases, and 10 bases lay between the germline ends. The CDR3 is 13 residues long. CDR1 and CDR2 from the germline V gene are WSHSY and SAAADI. In DNA, the CDR3 is TGCGCCAGCAGGACTGACAGGACCGGGGAGCTGTTTTTT. It encodes CASRTDRTGELFF.

The chain recombines TRBV9 with TRBJ2-2; TRBD2 aligns across 7 bases. The V and J ends lost 9 bases and 1 base, in that order; junction bases with no gene match: 12. The CDR3 spans 16 residues. Germline values: CDR1 SGDLS, CDR2 YYNGEE. The CDR3 DNA sequence: TGTGCCACACCCCTCTCTAGCGGAGTGAACACCGGGGAGCTGTTTTTT. It codes for CATPLSSGVNTGELFF. The whole variable domain, remainder taken from reference TRBV9 and TRBJ2-2, is DSGVTQTPKHLITATGQRVTLRCSPRSGDLSVYWYQQSLDQGLQFLIQYYNGEERAKGNILERFSAQQFPDLHSELNLSSLELGDSALYFCATPLSSGVNTGELFFGEGSRLTVL.